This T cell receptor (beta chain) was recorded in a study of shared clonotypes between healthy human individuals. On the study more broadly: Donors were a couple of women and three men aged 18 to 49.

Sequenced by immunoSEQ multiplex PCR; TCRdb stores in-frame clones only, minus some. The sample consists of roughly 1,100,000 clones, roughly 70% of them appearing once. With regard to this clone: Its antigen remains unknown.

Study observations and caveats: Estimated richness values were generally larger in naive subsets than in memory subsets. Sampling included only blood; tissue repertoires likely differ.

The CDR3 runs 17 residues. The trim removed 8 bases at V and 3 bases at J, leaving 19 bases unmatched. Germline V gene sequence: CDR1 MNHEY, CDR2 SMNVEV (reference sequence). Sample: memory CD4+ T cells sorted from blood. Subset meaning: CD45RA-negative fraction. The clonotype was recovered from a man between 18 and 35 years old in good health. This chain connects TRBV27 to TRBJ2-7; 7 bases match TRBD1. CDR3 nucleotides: TGTGCCAGCCGCCCCTCCCAACAGGGGCTATGGAACTACGAGCAGTACTTC. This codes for CASRPSQQGLWNYEQYF.